Below are 21 T cell receptor beta chains sequenced from a single sample in a study of CD8+CD57+ T cells in acquired aplastic anemia. It was patients with CD8+CD57+ cell expansion by flow cytometry who were chosen for sequencing. Using genomic DNA as the template, TCR beta VDJ and CDR3 profiling was carried out. One entry per CDR3 protein, called by TCRdb with MiXCR from the reads. This sample has a few hundred thousand distinct CDR3 sequences; approximately 32% occur once, and the top ten carry less than 0.85%. Source material: sorted CD4+, CD8+, or CD8+CD57+ T cells (not recorded which) from PBMCs. The receptors originated from a human donor with aplastic anemia.

The CDR3 sequence is CASRDHYDRVPYEQYF. DNA of the CDR3: TGTGCCAGTAGGGACCATTACGACAGGGTCCCCTACGAGCAGTACTTC. The chain employs TRBV19 and TRBJ2-7; 7 bases are a match to TRBD1. The CDR3 length is 16 residues. The V and J ends lost 6 bases and 2 bases, in that order; junction bases with no gene match: 13. CDR1 and CDR2 (germline): LNHDA, SQIVND (reference sequence).

In its sample, this clonotype was seen a few times. The chain combines TRBV5-8 with TRBJ1-4, with 9 bases fitting TRBD1. V dropped 2 bases and J dropped 7; count of bases not matched to a gene: 6. The CDR3 contains 15 residues. The germline gives CDR1 SGHTS, CDR2 YDEGEE. The DNA of the CDR3 is TGTGCCAGCAGCTTCCGGGACAGGGTCGTTGAAAAACTGTTTTTT. This sequence encodes CASSFRDRVVEKLFF.

There are a few counts of this clonotype. V gene TRBV7-7 combines with J gene TRBJ2-7, with D possibly called TRBD1 or TRBD2 (5 bases each). CDR1 is SSHAT and CDR2 is FNYEAQ in the germline V gene (reference sequence). This CDR3 is built from 13 residues. The CDR3 region is CAGSRDLNYEQYF. The CDR3 DNA follows: TGTGCTGGCAGCCGGGACCTCAACTACGAGCAGTACTTC.

The V gene is TRBV15, the J gene TRBJ1-1, with unresolved D. This CDR3 spans 12 amino acids. Trimming removed 1 base at V and 10 bases at J, with 10 bases between. The V gene's germline CDR1 is LNHNV and CDR2 YYDKDF (reference sequence). For the CDR3, the DNA is TGTGCCACCAGCAGAGTCCGGGGTGGAGCTTTCTTT. It is translated as CATSRVRGGAFF.

The chain carries TRBV19 and TRBJ1-1, with 11 bases matching TRBD1. The germline V gene encodes CDR1 LNHDA and CDR2 SQIVND (reference sequence). The CDR3 is 16 amino acids. V lost 6 bases and J lost 5; bases outside the gene matches: 11. CDR3 in amino acids: CASSTGQGAGSTEAFF. The CDR3 nucleotides are TGTGCCAGTAGCACAGGACAGGGGGCGGGTAGTACTGAAGCTTTCTTT.

This clonotype was recorded many times. The CDR3 loop is CASSRRNFYEQYF. CDR3 DNA: TGTGCCAGCAGTAGGCGGAACTTCTACGAGCAGTACTTC. This sequence joins TRBV2 and TRBJ2-7; D gene unclear. CDR1 SNHLY and CDR2 FYNNEI come from the germline V gene. V lost 5 bases to trimming and J lost 3 bases, with 11 bases between them. The CDR3 sequence is 13 residues long.

The chain has TRBV20-1 and TRBJ1-1, with no clear D. The germline V gene encodes CDR1 DFQATT and CDR2 SNEGSKA (reference sequence). V lost 3 bases to trimming and J lost 6 bases, with 17 bases between them. The CDR3 length is 14 residues. This CDR3 reads CSASRAGKSAEAFF. DNA of the CDR3: TGCAGTGCTAGTCGTGCGGGAAAAAGCGCTGAAGCTTTCTTT.

This clonotype was counted between two and nine times. The V call is TRBV27, the J call TRBJ2-1, with 7 bases lining up with TRBD2. The J segment lost 4 bases and the V segment lost 5 bases, leaving 5 bases of the junction unmatched. The CDR3 has 14 amino acids. The germline gives CDR1 MNHEY, CDR2 SMNVEV (reference sequence). CDR3 loop: CASSHPSGYNEQFF. For the CDR3, the DNA is TGTGCCAGCAGTCACCCTAGCGGTTACAATGAGCAGTTCTTC.

This clonotype has only a few counts. The chain has TRBV4-2 and TRBJ2-7, with no clear D. This CDR3 contains 13 residues. V dropped 1 base and J dropped 6 bases, with 10 bases sitting between them. Germline loops: CDR1 LGHNA, CDR2 YNFKEQ. The CDR3 loop is CASSQVGEPEQYF. The CDR3 region has the DNA TGTGCCAGCAGCCAAGTGGGCGAGCCCGAGCAGTACTTC.

The sample holds many counts of this clonotype. The V call is TRBV29-1, the J call TRBJ1-2; possibly TRBD1 for D (5 bases). CDR1 SQVTM and CDR2 ANQGSEA come from the germline V gene. Trimming left V 3 bases short and J 7 bases short, with 9 bases between. CDR3 length: 11 amino acids. The CDR3 coding sequence is TGCAGCGTTGAGGGCACAGGTGGCTACACCTTC. It translates to CSVEGTGGYTF.

The table lists this clonotype with many counts. The chain couples TRBV19 to TRBJ1-1; no clear D gene. CDR1 and CDR2 from the germline V gene are LNHDA and SQIVND (reference sequence). V was pared by 3 bases and J by 0 bases, with 11 bases between. This CDR3 comprises 15 residues. CDR3 region: CASSIIPSMNTEAFF. The CDR3, as DNA: TGTGCCAGTAGTATCATTCCCTCCATGAACACTGAAGCTTTCTTT.

To note about this clonotype: The conserved phenylalanine or tryptophan normally closing the CDR3 is absent here, so this likely arose from a read error. V usage is TRBV2 and J usage is TRBJ2-7; no clear D gene. V was cut by 5 bases and J by 4 bases, with 12 bases left in between. CDR1 and CDR2 from the germline V gene are SNHLY and FYNNEI. The CDR3 loop spans 13 amino acids. The CDR3 loop reads CASSPRAGYEQYY. As DNA, the CDR3 is TGTGCCAGCAGTCCCCGGGCCGGGTACGAGCAGTACTAC.

This clonotype was detected once. The chain joins TRBV7-6 to TRBJ2-1; D gene unclear. There are 13 residues in the CDR3. The germline gives CDR1 SGHVS, CDR2 FNYEAQ. The ends were cut back, 5 bases at V and 9 bases at J, with 14 bases in the middle. CDR3 nucleotide sequence: TGTGCCAGCAGCAGTCTCGAGAGACTTGAGCAGTTCTTC. Amino acid sequence: CASSSLERLEQFF.

The sample holds many counts of this clonotype. This chain links TRBV2 with TRBJ1-6; 8 bases match TRBD1. The CDR3 contains 15 residues. Trimming at V came to 3 bases and at J to 10 bases, leaving 8 bases not matched to a gene. Germline CDR1 reads SNHLY; CDR2 reads FYNNEI. The CDR3 spells CASSETGTGRSPLHF. The CDR3 bases are TGTGCCAGCAGTGAGACCGGGACAGGACGCTCACCCCTCCACTTT.

The count of this clonotype is one. This may be a read error, as it is one base from a much larger clone. The chain has TRBV20-1 and TRBJ1-2; the D gene is possibly TRBD1 (6 bases). The germline CDR1 and CDR2 sequences are DFQATT and SNEGSKA (reference sequence). The length of the CDR3 is 13 residues. As DNA, the CDR3 is TGCGGTGCTAAAAGGGACAAGAACTATGGCTACACCTTC. Its protein is CGAKRDKNYGYTF.

This clonotype has ten or more counts. This chain joins TRBV14 and TRBJ1-2, with 11 nucleotides matching TRBD1. V was pared by 6 bases and J by 8 bases, with 5 bases of the junction left unmatched. The CDR3 sequence is 13 residues long. Germline CDR1 is SGHDN and CDR2 is FVKESK. CDR3: CASRGTGGSGYTF. CDR3 DNA sequence: TGTGCCAGCAGGGGGACAGGGGGAAGCGGCTACACCTTC. The full variable domain, rest sourced from reference TRBV14 and TRBJ1-2, is EAGVTQFPSHSVIEKGQTVTLRCDPISGHDNLYWYRRVMGKEIKFLLHFVKESKQDESGMPNNRFLAERTGGTYSTLKVQPAELEDSGVYFCASRGTGGSGYTFGSGTRLTVV.

Many counts were recorded for this clonotype. The chain uses TRBV10-3 and TRBJ2-5; maybe TRBD1 (6 bases). CDR3 length equals 13 residues. Trimming stripped 6 bases from V and 5 bases from J, with 13 bases between. The V gene's germline CDR1 is ENHRY and CDR2 SYGVKD. As DNA, the CDR3 is TGTGCCATCAGGGGGTCAGGGGACGAGACCCAGTACTTC. It encodes CAIRGSGDETQYF.

A single count supports this clonotype. The rearrangement links TRBV19 to TRBJ1-5; 7 bases map to TRBD1. There are 14 residues in the CDR3. Trimming at V came to 4 bases and at J to 5 bases, leaving 5 bases not matched to a gene. The germline V gene encodes CDR1 LNHDA and CDR2 SQIVND (reference sequence). The CDR3 sequence: CASSTGGVDQPQHF. Here the CDR3 DNA reads TGTGCCAGTAGTACAGGGGGAGTAGATCAGCCCCAGCATTTT. Filled out from reference TRBV19 and TRBJ1-5, the complete variable domain reads DGGITQSPKYLFRKEGQNVTLSCEQNLNHDAMYWYRQDPGQGLRLIYYSQIVNDFQKGDIAEGYSVSREKKESFPLTVTSAQKNPTAFYLCASSTGGVDQPQHFGDGTRLSIL.

This clonotype was seen only once. The chain employs TRBV2 and TRBJ2-5; 9 nucleotides agree with TRBD1. V dropped 6 bases and J dropped 5; count of bases not matched to a gene: 13. Germline V gene lookup returns CDR1 SNHLY and CDR2 FYNNEI. The CDR3 is 16 residues long. DNA for the CDR3: TGTGCCAGCAGGGAGTTACGACAGGGGGTTAGGGAGACCCAGTACTTC. It codes for CASRELRQGVRETQYF.

The V call is TRBV20-1, the J call TRBJ1-2; D is undetermined. V was pared by 0 bases and J by 0 bases, with 5 bases between. There are 13 residues in the CDR3. Germline V gives CDR1 DFQATT, CDR2 SNEGSKA (reference sequence). As DNA, the CDR3 is TGCAGTGCTAGAGAGAGGCCTAACTATGGCTACACCTTC. Translation: CSARERPNYGYTF.

In this sample, this clonotype turned up once. The CDR3 protein is CAIRPTGVGTEAFF. CDR3 DNA sequence: TGTGCCATCAGGCCAACGGGGGTAGGGACTGAAGCTTTCTTT. V and J are TRBV10-3 and TRBJ1-1; tentative D call: TRBD1 (5 bases). Trimming removed 6 bases from V and 5 bases from J, with 16 bases in between. The CDR3 length is 14 residues. Per the germline V gene, CDR1 is ENHRY and CDR2 is SYGVKD.